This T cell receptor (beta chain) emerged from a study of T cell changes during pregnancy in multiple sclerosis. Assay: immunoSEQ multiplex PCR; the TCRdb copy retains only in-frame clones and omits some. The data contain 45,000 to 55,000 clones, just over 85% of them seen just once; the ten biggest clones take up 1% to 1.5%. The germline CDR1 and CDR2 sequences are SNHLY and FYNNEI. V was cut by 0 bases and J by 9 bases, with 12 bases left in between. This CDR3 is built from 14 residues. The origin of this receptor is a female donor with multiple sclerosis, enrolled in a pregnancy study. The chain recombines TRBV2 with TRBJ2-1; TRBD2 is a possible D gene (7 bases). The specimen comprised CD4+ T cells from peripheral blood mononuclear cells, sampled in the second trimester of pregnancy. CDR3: CASSEAGGGREQFF. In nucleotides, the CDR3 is TGTGCCAGCAGTGAAGCGGGAGGGGGTCGTGAGCAGTTCTTC.